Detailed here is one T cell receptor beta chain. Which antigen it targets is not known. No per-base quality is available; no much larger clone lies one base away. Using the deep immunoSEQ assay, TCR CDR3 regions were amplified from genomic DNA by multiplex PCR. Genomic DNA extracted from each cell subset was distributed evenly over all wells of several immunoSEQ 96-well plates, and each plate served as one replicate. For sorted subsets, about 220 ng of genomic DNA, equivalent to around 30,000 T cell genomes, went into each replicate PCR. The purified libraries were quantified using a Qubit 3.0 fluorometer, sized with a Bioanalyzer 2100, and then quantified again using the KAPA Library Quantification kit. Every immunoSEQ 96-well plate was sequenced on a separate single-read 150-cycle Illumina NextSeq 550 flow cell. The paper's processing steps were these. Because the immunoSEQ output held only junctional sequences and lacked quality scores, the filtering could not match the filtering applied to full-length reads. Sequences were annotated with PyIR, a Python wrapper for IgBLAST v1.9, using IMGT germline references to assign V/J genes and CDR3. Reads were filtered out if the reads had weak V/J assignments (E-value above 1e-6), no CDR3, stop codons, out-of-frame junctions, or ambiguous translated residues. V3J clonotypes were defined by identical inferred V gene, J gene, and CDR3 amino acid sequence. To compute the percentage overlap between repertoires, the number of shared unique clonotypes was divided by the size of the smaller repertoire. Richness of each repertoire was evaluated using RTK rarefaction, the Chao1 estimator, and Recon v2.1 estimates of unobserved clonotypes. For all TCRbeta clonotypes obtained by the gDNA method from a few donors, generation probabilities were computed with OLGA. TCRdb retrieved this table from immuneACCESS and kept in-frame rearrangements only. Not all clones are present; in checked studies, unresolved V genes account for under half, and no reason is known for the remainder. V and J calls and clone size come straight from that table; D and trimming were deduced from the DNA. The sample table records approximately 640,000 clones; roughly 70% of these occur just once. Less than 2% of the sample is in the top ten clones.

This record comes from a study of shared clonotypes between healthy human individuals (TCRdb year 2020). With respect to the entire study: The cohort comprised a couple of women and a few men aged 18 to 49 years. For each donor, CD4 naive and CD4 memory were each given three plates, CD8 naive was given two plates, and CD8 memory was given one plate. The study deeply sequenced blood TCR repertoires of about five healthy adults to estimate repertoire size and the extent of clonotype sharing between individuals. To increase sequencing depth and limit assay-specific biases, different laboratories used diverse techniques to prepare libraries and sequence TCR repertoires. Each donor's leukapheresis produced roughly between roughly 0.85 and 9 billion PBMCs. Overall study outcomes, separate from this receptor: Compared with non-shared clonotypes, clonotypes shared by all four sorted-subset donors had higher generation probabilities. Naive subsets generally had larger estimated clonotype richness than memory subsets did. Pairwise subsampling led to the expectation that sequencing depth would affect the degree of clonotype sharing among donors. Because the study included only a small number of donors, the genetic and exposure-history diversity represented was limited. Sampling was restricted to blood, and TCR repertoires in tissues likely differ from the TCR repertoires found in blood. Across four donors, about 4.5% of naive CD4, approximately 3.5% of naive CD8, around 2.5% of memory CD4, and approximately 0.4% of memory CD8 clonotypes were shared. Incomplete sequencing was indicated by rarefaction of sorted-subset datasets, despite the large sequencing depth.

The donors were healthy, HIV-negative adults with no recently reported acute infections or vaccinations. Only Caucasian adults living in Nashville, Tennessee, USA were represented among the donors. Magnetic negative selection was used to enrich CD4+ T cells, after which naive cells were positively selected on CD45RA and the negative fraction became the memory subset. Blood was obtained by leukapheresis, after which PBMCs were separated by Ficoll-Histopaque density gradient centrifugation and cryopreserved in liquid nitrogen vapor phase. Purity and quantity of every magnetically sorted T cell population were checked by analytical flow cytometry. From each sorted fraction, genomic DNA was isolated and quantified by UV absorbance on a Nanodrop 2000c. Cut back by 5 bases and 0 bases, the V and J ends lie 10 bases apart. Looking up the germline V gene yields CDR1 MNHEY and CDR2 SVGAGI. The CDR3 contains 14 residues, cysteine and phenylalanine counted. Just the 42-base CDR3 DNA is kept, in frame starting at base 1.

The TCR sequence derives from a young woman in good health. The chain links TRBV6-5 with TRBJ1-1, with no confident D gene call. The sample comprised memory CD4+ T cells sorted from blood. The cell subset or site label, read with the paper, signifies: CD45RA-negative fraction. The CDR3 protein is CASSRGPMNTEAFF. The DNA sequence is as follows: TGTGCCAGCAGTCGGGGTCCTATGAACACTGAAGCTTTCTTT.